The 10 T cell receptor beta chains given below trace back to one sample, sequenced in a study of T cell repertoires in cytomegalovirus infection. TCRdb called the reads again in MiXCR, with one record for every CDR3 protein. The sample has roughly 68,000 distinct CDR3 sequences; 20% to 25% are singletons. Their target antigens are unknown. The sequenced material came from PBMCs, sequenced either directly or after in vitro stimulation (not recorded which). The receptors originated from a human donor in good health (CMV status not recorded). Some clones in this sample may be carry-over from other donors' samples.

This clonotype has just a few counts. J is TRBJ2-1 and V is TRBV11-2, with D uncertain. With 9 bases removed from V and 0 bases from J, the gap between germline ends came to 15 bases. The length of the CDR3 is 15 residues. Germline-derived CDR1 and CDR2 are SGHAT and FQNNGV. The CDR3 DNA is TGTGCCAGTCAACCTAAGAACAGCTCCTACAATGAGCAGTTCTTC. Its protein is CASQPKNSSYNEQFF.

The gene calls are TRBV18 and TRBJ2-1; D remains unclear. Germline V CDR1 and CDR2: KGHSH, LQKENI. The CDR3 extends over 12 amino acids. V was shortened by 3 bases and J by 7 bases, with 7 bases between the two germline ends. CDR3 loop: CASSPEWNEQFF. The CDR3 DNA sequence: TGTGCCAGCTCACCGGAATGGAATGAGCAGTTCTTC.

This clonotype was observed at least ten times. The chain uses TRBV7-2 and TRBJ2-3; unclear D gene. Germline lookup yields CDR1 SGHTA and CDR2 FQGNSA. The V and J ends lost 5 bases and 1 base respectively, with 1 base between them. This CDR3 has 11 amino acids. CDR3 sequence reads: CASSRTDTQYF. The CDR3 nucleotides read TGTGCCAGCAGCCGCACAGATACGCAGTATTTT.

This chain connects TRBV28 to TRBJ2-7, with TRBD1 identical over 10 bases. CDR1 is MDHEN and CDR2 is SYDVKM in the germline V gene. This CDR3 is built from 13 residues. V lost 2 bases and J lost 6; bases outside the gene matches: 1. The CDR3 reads CASSLDRGREQYF. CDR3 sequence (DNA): TGTGCCAGCAGTTTAGACAGGGGGCGCGAGCAGTACTTC.

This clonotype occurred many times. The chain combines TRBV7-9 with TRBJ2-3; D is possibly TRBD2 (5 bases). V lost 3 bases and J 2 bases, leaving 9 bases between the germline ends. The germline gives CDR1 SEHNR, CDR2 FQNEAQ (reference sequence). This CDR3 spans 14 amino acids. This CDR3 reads CASSLAEDTDTQYF. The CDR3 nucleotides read TGTGCCAGCAGCTTGGCGGAGGACACAGATACGCAGTATTTT.

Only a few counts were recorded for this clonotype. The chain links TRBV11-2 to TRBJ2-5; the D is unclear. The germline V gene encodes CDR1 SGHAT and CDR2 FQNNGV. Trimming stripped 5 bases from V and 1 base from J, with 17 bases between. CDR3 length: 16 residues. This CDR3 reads CASSPFRSTLQETQYF. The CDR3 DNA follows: TGTGCCAGCAGCCCCTTCCGGTCCACCCTCCAAGAGACCCAGTACTTC.

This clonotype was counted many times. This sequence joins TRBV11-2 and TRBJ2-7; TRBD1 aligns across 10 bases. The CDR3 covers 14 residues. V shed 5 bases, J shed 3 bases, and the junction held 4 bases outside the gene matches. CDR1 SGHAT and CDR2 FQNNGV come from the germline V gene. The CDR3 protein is CASSLGQGFYEQYF. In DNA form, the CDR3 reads TGTGCCAGCAGCCTGGGACAGGGGTTCTACGAGCAGTACTTC. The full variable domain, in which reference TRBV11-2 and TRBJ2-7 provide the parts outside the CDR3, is EAGVAQSPRYKIIEKRQSVAFWCNPISGHATLYWYQQILGQGPKLLIQFQNNGVVDDSQLPKDRFSAERLKGVDSTLKIQPAKLEDSAVYLCASSLGQGFYEQYFGPGTRLTVT.

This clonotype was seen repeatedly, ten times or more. The CDR3 DNA is TGTGCCAGCAGCTTAGATCCGGGCCCGGGAGAGACCCAGTACTTC. Translated, it gives CASSLDPGPGETQYF. The rearrangement uses TRBV7-2 and TRBJ2-5; D ambiguous. The V end was cut by 1 base, the J end by 4 bases, with 13 bases between. Per the germline V gene, CDR1 is SGHTA and CDR2 is FQGNSA. This CDR3 spans 15 amino acids.

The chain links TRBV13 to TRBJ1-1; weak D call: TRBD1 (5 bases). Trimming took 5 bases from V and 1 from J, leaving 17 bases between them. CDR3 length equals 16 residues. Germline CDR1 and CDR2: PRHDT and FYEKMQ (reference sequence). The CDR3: CASSPQGPAANTEAFF. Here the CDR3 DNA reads TGTGCCAGCAGCCCCCAGGGCCCCGCCGCGAACACTGAAGCTTTCTTT.

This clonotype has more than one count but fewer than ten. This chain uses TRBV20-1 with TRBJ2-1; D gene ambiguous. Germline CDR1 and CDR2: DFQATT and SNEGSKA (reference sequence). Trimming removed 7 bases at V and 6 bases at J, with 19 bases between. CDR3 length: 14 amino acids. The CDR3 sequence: CSVKKNPALNEQFF. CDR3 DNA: TGCAGTGTTAAGAAAAACCCGGCCCTCAATGAGCAGTTCTTC.